This T cell receptor (beta chain) appears in the sequencing data of a study of blood T cell repertoires in COVID-19. Overall study context: Samples taken during acute and convalescent COVID-19 were collected in the United States, Italy and Spain. Nucleic acid was either cDNA or gDNA, and it came from T cells, B-cell-depleted T cells, or PBMCs.

Per the authors' pipeline: Amplifying reference gene primers gave estimates of nucleated cell counts. TCRdb's table, derived via immunoSEQ multiplex PCR, lists solely in-frame clones and lacks some. That table furnishes V, J and clone size, whereas the DNA furnished D and trimming. The sample carries about 99,000 clones, 70% to 90% recorded once. The CDR3 extends over 16 amino acids. V shed 2 bases and J 6 bases; nucleotides not matched to a gene: 10. Germline V gene sequence: CDR1 MNHEY, CDR2 SVGEGT. The sequence derives from a middle-aged man in a cohort sampled during active COVID-19. This chain uses TRBV6-2 or TRBV6-3 with TRBJ2-7, with 10 nucleotides matching TRBD1. Sequenced material: peripheral blood. The CDR3 sequence: CASSYNPDRGSREQYF. The CDR3 DNA is TGTGCCAGCAGTTACAATCCGGACAGGGGGAGTCGCGAGCAGTACTTC.